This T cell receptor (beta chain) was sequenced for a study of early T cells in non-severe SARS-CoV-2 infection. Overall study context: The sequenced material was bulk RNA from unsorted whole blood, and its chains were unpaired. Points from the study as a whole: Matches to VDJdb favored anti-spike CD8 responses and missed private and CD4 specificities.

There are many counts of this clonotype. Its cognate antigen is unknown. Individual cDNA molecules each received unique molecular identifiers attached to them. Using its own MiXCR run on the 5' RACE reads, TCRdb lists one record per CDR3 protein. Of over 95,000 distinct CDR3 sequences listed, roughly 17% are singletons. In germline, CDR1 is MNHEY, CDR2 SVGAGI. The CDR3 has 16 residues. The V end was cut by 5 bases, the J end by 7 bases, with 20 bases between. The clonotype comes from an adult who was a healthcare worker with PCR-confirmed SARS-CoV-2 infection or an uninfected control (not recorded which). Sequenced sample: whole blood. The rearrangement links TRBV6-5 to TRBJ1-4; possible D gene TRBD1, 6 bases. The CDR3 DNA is TGTGCCAGCAGTAACGGACTGACGGGACATGGTGAAAAACTGTTTTTT. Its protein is CASSNGLTGHGEKLFF.